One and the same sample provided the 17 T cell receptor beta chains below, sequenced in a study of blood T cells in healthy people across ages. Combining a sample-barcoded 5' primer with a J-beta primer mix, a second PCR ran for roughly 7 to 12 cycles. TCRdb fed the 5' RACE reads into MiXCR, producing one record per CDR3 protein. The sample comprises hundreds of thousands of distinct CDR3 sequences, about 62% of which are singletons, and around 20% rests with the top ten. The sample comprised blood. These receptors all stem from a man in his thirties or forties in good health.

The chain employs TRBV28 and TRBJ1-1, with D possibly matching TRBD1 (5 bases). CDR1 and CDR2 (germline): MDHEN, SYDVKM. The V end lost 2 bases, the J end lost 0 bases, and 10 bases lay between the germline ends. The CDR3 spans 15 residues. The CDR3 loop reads CASSLRGDMNTEAFF. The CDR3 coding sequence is TGTGCCAGCAGTTTACGGGGGGATATGAACACTGAAGCTTTCTTT.

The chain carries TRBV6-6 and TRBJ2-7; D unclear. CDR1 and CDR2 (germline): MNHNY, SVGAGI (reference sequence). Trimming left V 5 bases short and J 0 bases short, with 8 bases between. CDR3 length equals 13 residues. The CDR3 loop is CASSTKSSYEQYF. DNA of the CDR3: TGTGCCAGCAGTACAAAGAGCTCCTACGAGCAGTACTTC.

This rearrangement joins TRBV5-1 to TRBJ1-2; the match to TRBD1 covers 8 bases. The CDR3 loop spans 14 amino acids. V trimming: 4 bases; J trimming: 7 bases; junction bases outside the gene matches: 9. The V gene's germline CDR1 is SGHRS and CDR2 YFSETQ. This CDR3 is CASSLGQGASGYTF. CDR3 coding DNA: TGCGCCAGCAGCCTGGGGCAGGGGGCGTCTGGCTACACCTTC.

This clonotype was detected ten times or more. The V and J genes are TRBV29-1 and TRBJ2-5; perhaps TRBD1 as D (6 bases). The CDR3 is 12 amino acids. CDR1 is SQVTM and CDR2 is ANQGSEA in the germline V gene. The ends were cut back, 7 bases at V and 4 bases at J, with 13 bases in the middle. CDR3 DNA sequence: TGCAGCGGCGGACAGACACTAGAGACCCAGTACTTC. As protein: CSGGQTLETQYF.

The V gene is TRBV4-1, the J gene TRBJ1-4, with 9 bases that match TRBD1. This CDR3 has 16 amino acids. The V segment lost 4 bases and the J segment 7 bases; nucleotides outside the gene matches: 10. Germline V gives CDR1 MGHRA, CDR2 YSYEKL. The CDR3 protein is CASSPEAGTGLEKLFF. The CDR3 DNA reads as TGCGCCAGCAGCCCCGAGGCAGGGACAGGGCTTGAAAAACTGTTTTTT.

DNA for the CDR3: TGTGCCAGCAGCTTAGTCCCCGGGACTAGCGGCCACATTAGCACAGATACGCAGTATTTT. This gives the protein CASSLVPGTSGHISTDTQYF. The chain joins TRBV7-2 to TRBJ2-3; TRBD2 aligns across 11 bases. The CDR3 sequence is 20 residues long. With V trimmed by 1 base and J by 0 bases, 12 bases remained unmatched. CDR1 and CDR2 from the germline V gene are SGHTA and FQGNSA.

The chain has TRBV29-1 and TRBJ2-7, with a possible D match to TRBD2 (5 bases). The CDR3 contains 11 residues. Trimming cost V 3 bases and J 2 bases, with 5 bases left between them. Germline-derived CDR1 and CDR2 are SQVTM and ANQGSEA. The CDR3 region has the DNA TGCAGCGTTGAGGAGGCCTACGAGCAGTACTTC. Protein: CSVEEAYEQYF.

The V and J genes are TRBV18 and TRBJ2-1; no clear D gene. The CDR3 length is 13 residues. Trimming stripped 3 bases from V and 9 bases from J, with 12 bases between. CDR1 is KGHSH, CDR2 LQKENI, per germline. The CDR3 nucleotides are TGTGCCAGCTCACCGTCCAAGTCTAGTGAGCAGTTCTTC. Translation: CASSPSKSSEQFF.

CDR3 protein: CSATAVETQYF. In nucleotides, the CDR3 is TGCAGTGCCACGGCCGTGGAGACCCAGTACTTC. The chain carries TRBV20-1 and TRBJ2-5, with D unresolved. The V gene's germline CDR1 is DFQATT and CDR2 SNEGSKA (reference sequence). The germline V and J ends were trimmed by 6 bases and 5 bases, with 10 bases remaining between them. The CDR3 is 11 amino acids.

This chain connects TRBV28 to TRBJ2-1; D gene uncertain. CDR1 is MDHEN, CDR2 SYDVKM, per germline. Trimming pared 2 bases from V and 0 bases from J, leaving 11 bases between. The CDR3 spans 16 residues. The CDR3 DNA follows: TGTGCCAGCAGTTTAACCGGACGGAGCTCCTACAATGAGCAGTTCTTC. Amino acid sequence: CASSLTGRSSYNEQFF.

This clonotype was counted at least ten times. In DNA, the CDR3 is TGTGCCAGCAGTTTGAGGCAGGGAGAACTTGGGACTGAAGCTTTCTTT. This gives the protein CASSLRQGELGTEAFF. The V gene is TRBV27, the J gene TRBJ1-1; TRBD1 might be the D (5 bases). Germline CDR1 reads MNHEY; CDR2 reads SMNVEV (reference sequence). V shed 3 bases and J shed 5 bases, with 19 bases lying between them. The CDR3 length is 16 residues.

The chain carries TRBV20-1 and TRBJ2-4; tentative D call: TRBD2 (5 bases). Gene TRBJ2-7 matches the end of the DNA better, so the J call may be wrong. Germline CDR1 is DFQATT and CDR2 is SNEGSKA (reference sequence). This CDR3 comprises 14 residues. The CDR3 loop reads CSASPRDYTYEQYF. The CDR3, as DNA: TGCAGTGCTAGCCCTCGTGACTACACCTACGAGCAGTACTTC.

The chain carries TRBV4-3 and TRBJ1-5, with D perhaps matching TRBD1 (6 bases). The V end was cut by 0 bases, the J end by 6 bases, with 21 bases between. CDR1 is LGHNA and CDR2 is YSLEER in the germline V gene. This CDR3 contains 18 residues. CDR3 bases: TGCGCCAGCAGCCAAGATGTGGCCACCGAGGGGGAAACTCAGCCCCAGCATTTT. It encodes CASSQDVATEGETQPQHF.

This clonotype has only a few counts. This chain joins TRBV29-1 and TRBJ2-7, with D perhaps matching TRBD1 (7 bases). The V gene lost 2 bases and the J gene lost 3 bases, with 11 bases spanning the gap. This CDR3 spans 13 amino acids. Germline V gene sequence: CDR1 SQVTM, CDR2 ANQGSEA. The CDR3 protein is CSVEWGDSYEQYF. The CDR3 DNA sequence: TGCAGCGTTGAATGGGGGGACAGCTACGAGCAGTACTTC.

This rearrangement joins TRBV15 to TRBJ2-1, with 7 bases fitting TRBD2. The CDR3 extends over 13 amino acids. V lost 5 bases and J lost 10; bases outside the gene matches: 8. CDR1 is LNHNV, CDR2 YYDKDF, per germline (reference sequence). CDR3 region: CATSQTLTSEQFF. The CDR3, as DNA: TGTGCCACCAGCCAAACCTTGACTAGCGAGCAGTTCTTC. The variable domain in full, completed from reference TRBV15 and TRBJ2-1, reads DAMVIQNPRYQVTQFGKPVTLSCSQTLNHNVMYWYQQKSSQAPKLLFHYYDKDFNNEADTPDNFQSRRPNTSFCFLDIRSPGLGDTAMYLCATSQTLTSEQFFGPGTRLTVL.

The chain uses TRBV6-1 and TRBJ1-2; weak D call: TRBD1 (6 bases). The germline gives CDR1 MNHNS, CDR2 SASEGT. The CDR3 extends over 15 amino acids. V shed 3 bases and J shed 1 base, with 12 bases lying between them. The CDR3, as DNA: TGTGCCAGCAGTGACTTCCGAGGGGGTAACTATGGCTACACCTTC. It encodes CASSDFRGGNYGYTF.

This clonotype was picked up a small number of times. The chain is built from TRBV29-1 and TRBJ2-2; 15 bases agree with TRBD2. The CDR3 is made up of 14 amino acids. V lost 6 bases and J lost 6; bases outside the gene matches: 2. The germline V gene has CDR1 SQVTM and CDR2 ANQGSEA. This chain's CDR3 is CSVRTSGRAGELFF. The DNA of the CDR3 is TGCAGCGTCAGGACTAGCGGGAGGGCCGGGGAGCTGTTTTTT.